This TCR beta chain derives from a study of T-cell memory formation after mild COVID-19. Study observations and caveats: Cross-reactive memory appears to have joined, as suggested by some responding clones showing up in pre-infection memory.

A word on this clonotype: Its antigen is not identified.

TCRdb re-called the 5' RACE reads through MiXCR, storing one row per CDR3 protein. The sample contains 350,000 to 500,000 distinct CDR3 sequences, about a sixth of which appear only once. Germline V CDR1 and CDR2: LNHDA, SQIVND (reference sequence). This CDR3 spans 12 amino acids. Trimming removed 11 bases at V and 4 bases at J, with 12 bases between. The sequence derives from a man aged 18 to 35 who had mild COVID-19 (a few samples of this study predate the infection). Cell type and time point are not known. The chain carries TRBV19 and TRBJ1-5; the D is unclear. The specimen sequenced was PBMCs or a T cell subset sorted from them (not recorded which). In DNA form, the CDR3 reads TGTGCCGGAGACCGGGGTAATCAGCCCCAGCATTTT. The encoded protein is CAGDRGNQPQHF. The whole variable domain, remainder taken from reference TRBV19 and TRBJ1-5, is DGGITQSPKYLFRKEGQNVTLSCEQNLNHDAMYWYRQDPGQGLRLIYYSQIVNDFQKGDIAEGYSVSREKKESFPLTVTSAQKNPTAFYLCAGDRGNQPQHFGDGTRLSIL.